The entry that follows covers one T cell receptor (beta chain) sequence. The RNA input was roughly 0.45 to 1 ug, and it was reverse transcribed with random hexamers. Amplification of TCR beta CDR3 was carried out by immunoSEQ multiplex PCR, which covered 54 Vbeta and 13 Jbeta segments. In TCRdb, the immunoSEQ multiplex PCR reads were re-called with MiXCR into one record per CDR3 protein. The table includes some 150,000 distinct CDR3 sequences, less than 97% detected once. V was pared by 0 bases and J by 2 bases, with 11 bases between. This CDR3 comprises 16 residues. Germline V gives CDR1 LGHNT, CDR2 FRNRAP. The data were obtained in a study of CD8 T cells in Susac syndrome. The multiple sclerosis controls were treatment-naive patients affected by stable or active relapsing-remitting disease.

Sequenced input: CD8+ T cells from PBMCs. This TCR derives from a human donor with multiple sclerosis. This chain uses TRBV12-5 with TRBJ2-1; the D gene is possibly TRBD2 (6 bases). The CDR3 region is CASGLVPGGTYNEQFF. CDR3 coding DNA: TGTGCTAGTGGTTTGGTCCCCGGGGGAACCTACAATGAGCAGTTCTTC.